This paragraph covers one T cell receptor (beta chain) sequence. Its antigen is as yet unknown. The sample belongs to a study of T cell responses to AZD1222 COVID-19 vaccine. Study-level information: Combined were second doses at about 4 or about 12 weeks.

TCRdb keeps only in-frame clones here, not all; method: immunoSEQ multiplex PCR. The table has around 150,000 clones, more than 70% seen once. Findings and limits, study-wide: Vaccine-associated CD4 TCRs spanned spike, dominant at 160-218 and 743-854. A mostly white British donor set with more females was recruited, and clonal diversity was possibly underestimated.

The source was peripheral blood, collected on day 0 of AZD1222 vaccination. The sequence was obtained from an adult in good health.

The CDR3 sequence is CASSLAGYSTDTQYF. DNA of the CDR3: TGTGCCAGCAGCTTAGCGGGGTATAGCACAGATACGCAGTATTTT. The chain has TRBV7-3 and TRBJ2-3, with D perhaps matching TRBD2 (6 bases). Germline V gene data show CDR1 as SGHTA and CDR2 as FQGTGA. Trimming cost V 2 bases and J 0 bases, with 9 bases left between them. CDR3 length: 15 residues.